This T cell receptor (beta chain) was observed in a study of blood T cell repertoires in COVID-19 (TCRdb year 2020). With respect to the entire study: Collaborator samples came from the United States, Italy and Spain and covered acute and convalescent phases of COVID-19. The prospective study material was composed of cDNA or gDNA derived from T cells, B-cell-depleted T cells, or PBMCs. The dataset comprised deeply sampled blood TCRbeta repertoires from subjects exposed to, actively infected with, or recovered from COVID-19. The repertoires were released in a freely available public database meant as a resource for research on the immune response to SARS-CoV-2. The samples were drawn from the first 160 participants of the ongoing ImmuneRACE study and from some 1,300 subjects provided by 6 global collaborators. Nearly every sample came with metadata listing a de-identified subject ID, COVID-19 status, age in years and sex. Where HLA class I and class II types were available, the types were taken from metadata supplied by the sample provider, not from assay-based typing.

In regard to this clone: Its antigen is still unknown. Nothing much larger sits one base from this clone, and base qualities are not available.

TCRbeta CDR3 regions were amplified from genomic DNA using the immunoSEQ Assay, a bias-controlled multiplex PCR. Processing in the source paper ran as follows. Within the assay, amplification of reference gene primers was used to estimate how many nucleated cells each sample contained. To quantify the absolute abundance of each unique TCRbeta CDR3 rearrangement, sequence reads were collapsed and filtered. For each sample, productive Simpson clonality was calculated as the square root of Simpson's diversity index over productive rearrangements. This immuneACCESS table, as held by TCRdb, lists in-frame sequences with V and J called but not all clones. Of the missing ones, under half trace to an unresolved V gene in checked studies; the others have no known cause. From that table come the V and J calls and clone size; the DNA was used to work out D and trimming. The sample table shows 110,000 or so clones, and approximately 85% are seen once. Of the sample, 9.5% to 13% is held by the ten largest clones.

Each collaborating institution followed its own protocols to collect whole blood in K2EDTA tubes. For TCRbeta analysis, collaborator samples were shipped as frozen whole blood, as isolated PBMCs, or as DNA extracted from either sample type. Study-level results and caveats: The amount of clinical and demographic metadata varied by source and participant and was provided uncurated.

The CDR3 starts with the cysteine, ends with the phenylalanine, and has 20 residues. Only the CDR3 region is kept as DNA, spanning 60 bases read in frame from base 1. Per the germline V gene, LGHNA is the CDR1 and YSLEER is the CDR2. V ends up 3 bases short and J 5 bases short, with an unmatched junction base count of 15. The sequencing sample was made of peripheral blood. The chain couples TRBV4-3 to TRBJ2-3, with 15 bases in between that match TRBD2. The receptor was isolated from a human donor in a cohort sampled during active COVID-19. The DNA sequence is TGCGCCAGCAGCCAGCCGTTGTACGGGACTAGCGGGGGGCAAGAAGATACGCAGTATTTT. Translated, this is CASSQPLYGTSGGQEDTQYF.